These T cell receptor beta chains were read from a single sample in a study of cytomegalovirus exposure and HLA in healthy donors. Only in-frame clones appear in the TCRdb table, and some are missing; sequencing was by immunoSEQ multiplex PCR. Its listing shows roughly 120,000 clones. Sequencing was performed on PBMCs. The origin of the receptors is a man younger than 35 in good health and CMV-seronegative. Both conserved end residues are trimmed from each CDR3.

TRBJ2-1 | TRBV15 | ATSSPGLGYNEQF
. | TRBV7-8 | ASSLALWSSYEQY
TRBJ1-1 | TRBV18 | ASSPLSFGQASMNTEAF
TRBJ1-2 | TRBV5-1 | ASSLADRDYGYT
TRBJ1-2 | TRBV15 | ATSRDGGKGWGGSYYGYT
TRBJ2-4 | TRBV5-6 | ASSSRTEPLAKNIQY
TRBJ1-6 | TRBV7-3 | ASSSQGGNSPLH
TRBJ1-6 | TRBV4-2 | ASSQDRTGGSYNSPLH
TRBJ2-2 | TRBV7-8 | ASSTRIAQLNTGELF
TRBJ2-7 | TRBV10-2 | ASGSGGYEQY
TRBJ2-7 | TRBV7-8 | ASSLATGVREQY
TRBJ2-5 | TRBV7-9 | ASSSQGQGATETQY
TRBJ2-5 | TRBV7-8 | ASSLQTAQETQY
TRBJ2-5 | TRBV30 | AWRYLSGETQY
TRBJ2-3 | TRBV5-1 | ASSWTRTGKLAGAPDTQY
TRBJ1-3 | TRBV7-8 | ASSLGPGSGNTIY
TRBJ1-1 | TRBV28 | ASNPPEGLNTEAF
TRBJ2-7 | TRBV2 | ASIGGRAYEQY
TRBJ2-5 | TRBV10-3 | AISVRAGSETQY
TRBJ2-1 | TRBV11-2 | ASSRGQGTNSDEQF
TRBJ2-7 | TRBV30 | ASSGGSYEQY
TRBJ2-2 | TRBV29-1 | SVSKGQGILGELF
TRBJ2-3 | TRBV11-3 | ASSPGTSGTTDTQY
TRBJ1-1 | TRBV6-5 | ASRSFERKAF
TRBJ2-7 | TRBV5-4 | ASTPGGISYEQY
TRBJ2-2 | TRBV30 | AWRRRGPELGNTGELF
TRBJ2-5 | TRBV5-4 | ASSNSASLAETQY
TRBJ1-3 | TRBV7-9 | ASSHEGVTDTIY
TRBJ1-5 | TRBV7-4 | ASSRPTAQPQH
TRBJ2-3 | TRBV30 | AWSTTADGFSYTQY
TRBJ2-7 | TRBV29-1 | SVERDRGSYEQY
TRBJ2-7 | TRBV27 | ASRAGTRGEQY
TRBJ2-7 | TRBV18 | ASSLQGQLLYEQY
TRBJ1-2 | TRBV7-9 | ASSLGQNYGYT
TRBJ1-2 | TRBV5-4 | ASSAGPGQGTKSNYGYT
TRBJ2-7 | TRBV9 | ASSVGARDRGPYEQY
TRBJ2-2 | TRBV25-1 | ASSERTGNGELF
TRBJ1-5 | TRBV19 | AKNRGWSNQPQH
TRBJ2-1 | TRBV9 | ASSVVSGGSSYNEQF
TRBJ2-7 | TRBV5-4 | ASSLGAGYEQY
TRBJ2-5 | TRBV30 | AWSGGETQY
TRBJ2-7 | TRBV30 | AWARGGASYEQY
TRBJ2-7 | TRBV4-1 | ASSHLYEQY
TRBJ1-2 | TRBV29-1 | SVDRDRGRIYGYT
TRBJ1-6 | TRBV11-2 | ASSLGGSPLH
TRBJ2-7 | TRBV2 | ASSDDRLHTYEQY
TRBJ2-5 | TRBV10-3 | AISLAGGLDQETQY
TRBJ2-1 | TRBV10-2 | ASSEYRTSGRFNEQF
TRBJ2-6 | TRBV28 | ASRQNPGSGANVLT
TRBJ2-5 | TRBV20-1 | SAKAGETQY